This TCR beta chain was found in a study of blood T cell repertoires in COVID-19. Study as a whole: Spain, Italy and the United States supplied samples that represented acute and convalescent COVID-19. From T cells, B-cell-depleted T cells, or PBMCs came the material, which was cDNA or gDNA.

Study processing details: The authors estimated nucleated cell counts from reference gene primer amplification. Profiled with immunoSEQ multiplex PCR; TCRdb holds only in-frame clones, not every one. V and J calls and clone size are those listed in that table; D and trimming were worked out from the DNA. The sample carries more than 95,000 clones, more than 75% recorded once. The CDR3 has 13 amino acids. Germline values: CDR1 LGHDT, CDR2 YNNKEL (reference sequence). Deletions cut 3 bases from V and 4 bases from J, with 9 bases between. The chain couples TRBV3-1 (or the pseudogene TRBV3-2) to TRBJ2-5; D unresolved. This receptor was taken from a human donor in a cohort sampled during active COVID-19. Material: peripheral blood. The CDR3, as DNA: TGTGCCAGCAGCCAGTATAACGGAGAGACCCAGTACTTC. It translates to CASSQYNGETQYF.